This TCR beta chain was sequenced during a study of T cell responses to AZD1222 COVID-19 vaccine. CDR1 and CDR2 (germline): MDHEN, SYDVKM. V lost 3 bases and J 1 base, leaving 6 bases between the germline ends. The CDR3 has 13 residues. This clone was detected only a few times. The protocol was immunoSEQ multiplex PCR, while the TCRdb copy is restricted to in-frame clones and leaves out a portion. The data show fewer than 200,000 clones, with roughly nine tenths seen just once and 1.5% to 2% held by the top ten. This TCR was recovered from an adult in good health. The sequencing here drew on peripheral blood, taken on day 0 of AZD1222 vaccination. The V gene is TRBV28, the J gene TRBJ1-1; a possible D gene is TRBD1 (5 bases). CDR3 amino acids: CASSFQGNTEAFF. The DNA for the CDR3 is TGTGCCAGCAGTTTTCAGGGGAACACTGAAGCTTTCTTT. Full variable domain (outside the CDR3, taken from reference TRBV28 and TRBJ1-1): DVKVTQSSRYLVKRTGEKVFLECVQDMDHENMFWYRQDPGLGLRLIYFSYDVKMKEKGDIPEGYSVSREKKERFSLILESASTNQTSMYLCASSFQGNTEAFFGQGTRLTVV.